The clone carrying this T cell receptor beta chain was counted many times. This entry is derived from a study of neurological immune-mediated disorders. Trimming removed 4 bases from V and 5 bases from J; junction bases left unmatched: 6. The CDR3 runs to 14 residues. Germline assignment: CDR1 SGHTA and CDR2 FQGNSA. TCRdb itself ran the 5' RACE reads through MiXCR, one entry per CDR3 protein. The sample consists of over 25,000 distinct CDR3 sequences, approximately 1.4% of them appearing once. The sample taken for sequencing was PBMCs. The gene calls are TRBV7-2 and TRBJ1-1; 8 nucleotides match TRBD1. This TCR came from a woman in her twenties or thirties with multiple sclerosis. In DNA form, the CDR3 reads TGTGCCAGCAGCTCTGACAGGGGTTGGACTGAAGCTTTCTTT. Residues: CASSSDRGWTEAFF.